This entry lists 14 T cell receptor beta chains sequenced from one sample in a study of cytomegalovirus exposure and HLA in healthy donors. The PCR had 60 Vbeta and 13 Jbeta primers. Sequenced by immunoSEQ multiplex PCR; TCRdb stores in-frame clones only, minus some. Of about 140,000 clones detected, more than 75% appear once; the ten largest clones hold more than 2.5%. The sample taken for sequencing was PBMCs. These receptors all come from a man aged 18 to 35 in good health and CMV-seropositive.

The gene calls are TRBV5-1 and TRBJ2-7; TRBD2 aligns across 13 bases. This CDR3 spans 16 amino acids. Germline V gene lookup returns CDR1 SGHRS and CDR2 YFSETQ. V shed 4 bases and J 4 bases; nucleotides not matched to a gene: 8. The CDR3 nucleotides are TGCGCCAGCAGCGAGGGACTAGCGGGAATTGGGTACGAGCAGTACTTC. This sequence encodes CASSEGLAGIGYEQYF. The whole variable domain, filled in from reference TRBV5-1 and TRBJ2-7, reads KAGVTQTPRYLIKTRGQQVTLSCSPISGHRSVSWYQQTPGQGLQFLFEYFSETQRNKGNFPGRFSGRQFSNSRSEMNVSTLELGDSALYLCASSEGLAGIGYEQYFGPGTRLTVT.

V and J are TRBV5-8 and TRBJ2-7, with TRBD1 matching 10 bases. This CDR3 has 15 amino acids. Trimming cost V 4 bases and J 1 base; bases outside gene matches: 5. Looked up from germline, CDR1 is SGHTS and CDR2 is YDEGEE. The CDR3 DNA reads TGTGCCAGCAGCCGGGGACAGGGGCCGTCCTACGAGCAGTACTTC. This translates into CASSRGQGPSYEQYF.

This chain joins TRBV9 and TRBJ2-3; TRBD2 might be the D (6 bases). The CDR3 extends over 15 amino acids. Germline assignment: CDR1 SGDLS and CDR2 YYNGEE. V was cut by 4 bases and J by 1 base, with 13 bases left in between. CDR3 sequence reads: CASSLRLGGTDTQYF. The CDR3 DNA reads as TGTGCCAGCAGCTTGCGACTAGGAGGCACAGATACGCAGTATTTT.

V is TRBV28 and J is TRBJ2-7, with TRBD1 matching over 7 bases. This CDR3 spans 15 amino acids. Germline V lookup: CDR1 MDHEN, CDR2 SYDVKM. The trim removed 3 bases at V and 2 bases at J, leaving 7 bases unmatched. The CDR3: CASSFLAGGTYEQYF. The CDR3 nucleotides are TGTGCCAGCAGTTTCCTAGCAGGGGGAACCTACGAGCAGTACTTC.

The rearrangement links TRBV30 to TRBJ2-5; the match to TRBD2 covers 9 bases. The J call may not be correct, given that the DNA end is closer to TRBJ2-7. The CDR3 covers 15 residues. CDR1 and CDR2 (germline): GTSNPN, SVGIG (reference sequence). For the CDR3, the DNA is TGTGCCTGGAGTGTATGGGGACTAGCTTCTGCCGAGCAGTACTTC. Its protein product is CAWSVWGLASAEQYF.

The chain combines TRBV19 with TRBJ2-7; 8 positions agree with TRBD2. The germline CDR1 and CDR2 sequences are LNHDA and SQIVND (reference sequence). There are 14 residues in the CDR3. V shed 2 bases, J shed 7 bases, and the junction held 7 bases outside the gene matches. The CDR3 DNA reads as TGTGCCAGTAGTATATTAAGCGGGAGTAATGAGCAGTACTTC. Translating gives CASSILSGSNEQYF.

This chain joins TRBV7-9 and TRBJ2-7, with 7 bases identical to TRBD2. Looked up from germline, CDR1 is SEHNR and CDR2 is FQNEAQ (reference sequence). This CDR3 region has 15 residues. The trim removed 4 bases at V and 0 bases at J, leaving 6 bases unmatched. The CDR3: CASSSTSANSYEQYF. In DNA form, the CDR3 reads TGTGCCAGCAGCTCCACTAGCGCGAACTCCTACGAGCAGTACTTC. The full variable domain, completed using reference TRBV7-9 and TRBJ2-7, is DTGVSQNPRHKITKRGQNVTFRCDPISEHNRLYWYRQTLGQGPEFLTYFQNEAQLEKSRLLSDRFSAERPKGSFSTLEIQRTEQGDSAMYLCASSSTSANSYEQYFGPGTRLTVT.

The rearrangement uses TRBV7-8 and TRBJ2-7; TRBD2 might be the D (6 bases). Germline lookup yields CDR1 SGHVS and CDR2 FQNEAQ. The ends were cut back, 1 base at V and 4 bases at J, with 17 bases in the middle. The CDR3 sequence is 16 residues long. CDR3 loop: CASSLVGGRVPYEQYF. Here the CDR3 DNA reads TGTGCCAGCAGCTTAGTGGGGGGTAGGGTCCCTTACGAGCAGTACTTC.

The gene calls are TRBV2 and TRBJ2-7; 7 bases are a match to TRBD2. The germline V gene has CDR1 SNHLY and CDR2 FYNNEI. V lost 4 bases and J lost 0; bases outside the gene matches: 3. CDR3 length: 14 residues. The CDR3 sequence is CASSGRELSYEQYF. The CDR3 DNA is TGTGCCAGCAGTGGGCGGGAGCTCTCCTACGAGCAGTACTTC.

This clone was counted a few times. The rearrangement joins TRBV5-1 to TRBJ2-1; 10 bases are shared with TRBD2. Germline lookup yields CDR1 SGHRS and CDR2 YFSETQ. The ends lost 4 bases at V and 7 bases at J; junction bases unmatched: 11. The CDR3 runs to 16 residues. DNA of the CDR3: TGCGCCAGCAGCGGTAACCTAGCGGGAGAGTGGAATGAGCAGTTCTTC. It encodes CASSGNLAGEWNEQFF.

The chain joins TRBV7-9 to TRBJ1-1, with D unclear. Germline values: CDR1 SEHNR, CDR2 FQNEAQ (reference sequence). The CDR3 totals 12 residues. V was trimmed by 8 bases and J by 0 bases, leaving 7 bases between them. This CDR3 is CASVFMNTEAFF. DNA of the CDR3: TGTGCCAGCGTGTTCATGAACACTGAAGCTTTCTTT.

The gene calls are TRBV2 and TRBJ2-1; 8 bases align to TRBD1. The germline CDR1 and CDR2 sequences are SNHLY and FYNNEI. This CDR3 has 17 amino acids. After removal of 6 bases from V and 4 bases from J, the junction contained 14 bases not matched to a gene. The CDR3 region is CASSRLVRDRRYNEQFF. The CDR3 coding sequence is TGTGCCAGCAGCCGTCTGGTAAGGGACAGGAGATACAATGAGCAGTTCTTC.

This clone came up once. The same CDR3 can be traced to other DNA sequences in this sample. The V call is TRBV9, the J call TRBJ2-5; a possible D gene is TRBD2 (6 bases). CDR1 and CDR2 from the germline V gene are SGDLS and YYNGEE. Trimming left V 0 bases short and J 2 bases short, with 8 bases between. The CDR3 is 14 residues long. CDR3 amino acids: CASSVAGGQETQYF. Written as DNA, the CDR3 is TGTGCCAGCAGCGTAGCCGGGGGACAAGAGACCCAGTACTTC.

This clone was detected a few times. The chain uses TRBV7-8 and TRBJ1-4, with D possibly being TRBD1 (5 bases). Trimming removed 4 bases from V and 0 bases from J, with 15 bases in between. Germline CDR1 and CDR2: SGHVS and FQNEAQ. There are 17 residues in the CDR3. Here the CDR3 DNA reads TGTGCCAGCAGCTCCTCACCGCGACAGCCAACTAATGAAAAACTGTTTTTT. This codes for CASSSSPRQPTNEKLFF.